These 5 T cell receptor beta chains originate from one sample sequenced in a study of blood T cells in healthy people across ages (dated by TCRdb to the mid-2010s). Library method: 5' RACE. Sequenced using an Illumina HiSeq 2500. The second PCR ran for roughly 7 to 12 cycles and used a J-beta primer mix along with a sample-barcoded 5' primer. TCRdb trimmed public reads at Q25 via fastp, called clones via MiXCR and kept in-frame beta chains. For every CDR3 protein sequence, its rows merge into one entry that carries the most common genes and DNA. The sample table records fewer than 800,000 distinct CDR3 sequences; about 25% of these occur just once. 9.4% of the sample comes from the top ten. This sample was shared with a second study, whose subject was T cells of mothers and their children.

The sample taken for sequencing was blood. These receptors all stem from a boy younger than 18 in good health.

The V gene is TRBV7-2, the J gene TRBJ2-5; D is ambiguous. Trimming removed 0 bases from V and 5 bases from J, with 10 bases in between. This CDR3 region has 14 residues. Germline V gene sequence: CDR1 SGHTA, CDR2 FQGNSA. The CDR3 loop is CASSLARLVETQYF. The CDR3 region has the DNA TGTGCCAGCAGCTTAGCTCGGCTAGTGGAGACCCAGTACTTC.

This rearrangement joins TRBV4-2 to TRBJ2-3; D is uncertain. Between the trimmed V and J ends, which lost 1 base and 4 bases, there was a span of 15 bases. This CDR3 comprises 16 residues. Germline lookup yields CDR1 LGHNA and CDR2 YNFKEQ. CDR3 amino acids: CASSQGGRSDSDTQYF. The CDR3 DNA is TGTGCCAGCAGCCAAGGAGGTAGAAGTGATTCAGATACGCAGTATTTT.

The rearrangement uses TRBV7-8 and TRBJ1-5; tentatively, D is TRBD1 (6 bases). Germline lookup yields CDR1 SGHVS and CDR2 FQNEAQ. The CDR3 has 15 residues. V gave up 1 base and J gave up 7 bases, with 14 bases separating them. As DNA, the CDR3 is TGTGCCAGCAGCTTAGTTTGGGGGGCGGGACAGCCCCAGCATTTT. Translating gives CASSLVWGAGQPQHF.

This clonotype was detected a few times. The germline gene is not matched at one end of the junction; a read error may be the cause. V usage is TRBV20-1 and J usage is TRBJ2-3; 10 nucleotides line up with TRBD2. CDR1 is DFQATT and CDR2 is SNEGSKA in the germline V gene (reference sequence). This CDR3 is built from 15 residues. The DNA of the CDR3 is TGCAGTGCCAGAGAGCGGGAGGGTAGCACAGATACGCAGTATTTT. It translates to CSAREREGSTDTQYF.

The genes are TRBV10-2 and TRBJ2-5, with 9 positions matching TRBD1. The CDR3 runs 15 residues. Trimming took 4 bases from V and 4 from J; bases not matched to a gene: 7. Looked up from germline, CDR1 is WSHSY and CDR2 is SAAADI. This CDR3 reads CASSGQDRGGETQYF. CDR3 in DNA: TGCGCCAGCAGTGGGCAAGACAGGGGGGGAGAGACCCAGTACTTC.